This TCR beta chain was sequenced during a study of shared T cell receptors in the human thymus. Only in-frame clones appear in the TCRdb table, and some are missing; sequencing was by immunoSEQ multiplex PCR. This table has 700,000 or so clones, over 75% appearing once. Germline V gives CDR1 SGDLS, CDR2 YYNGEE. J was trimmed by 3 bases and V by 4 bases; bases with no gene match: 9. The CDR3 has 15 residues. The same data also contributed to another study, on human thymus T cells. That source reports: Resected material from corrective heart surgery provided the thymus tissue analysed.

This clonotype was sampled from a girl less than two years old with a congenital heart defect. Input material: thymocytes. This rearrangement joins TRBV9 to TRBJ2-7, with 8 bases fitting TRBD1. The CDR3 protein is CASSSHTTGDYEQYF. The CDR3 DNA follows: TGTGCCAGCAGCTCCCACACGACAGGGGACTACGAGCAGTACTTC.